This T cell receptor (beta chain) stems from a study of cytomegalovirus exposure and HLA in healthy donors. Deletions cut 7 bases from V and 1 base from J, with 16 bases between. Germline CDR1 SNHLY, CDR2 FYNNEI. The CDR3 covers 15 residues. The PCR contained 60 Vbeta and 13 Jbeta primers. Generated by immunoSEQ multiplex PCR, the TCRdb table keeps only in-frame clones and is missing some. The table lists approximately 150,000 clones, approximately 76% of them singletons. About this clone: No conserved phenylalanine or tryptophan is present at the end of the CDR3, so a read error is the likely explanation.

This clonotype was sampled from a man aged 55 to 69 in good health and CMV-seronegative. The sample consisted of PBMCs. The V and J genes are TRBV2 and TRBJ1-1, with D possibly TRBD1 on 6 matching bases. CDR3 sequence: CASNEDSRRNTEAFL. CDR3 sequence (DNA): TGTGCCAGCAACGAGGACAGTCGTCGGAACACTGAAGCTTTCCTT.